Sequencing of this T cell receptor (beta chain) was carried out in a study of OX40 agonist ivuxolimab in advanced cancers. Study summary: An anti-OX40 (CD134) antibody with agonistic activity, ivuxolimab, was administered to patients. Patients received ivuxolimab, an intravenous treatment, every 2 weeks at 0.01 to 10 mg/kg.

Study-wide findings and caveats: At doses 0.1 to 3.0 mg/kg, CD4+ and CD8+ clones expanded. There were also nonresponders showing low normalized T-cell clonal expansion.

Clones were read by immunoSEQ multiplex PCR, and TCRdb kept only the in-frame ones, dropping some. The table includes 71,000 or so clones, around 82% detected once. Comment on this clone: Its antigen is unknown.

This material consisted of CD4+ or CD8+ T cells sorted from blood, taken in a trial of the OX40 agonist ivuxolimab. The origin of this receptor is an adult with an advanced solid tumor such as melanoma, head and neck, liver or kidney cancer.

CDR3 in DNA: TGTGCCAGCAGCACCCCCTGGCTGCCGACTAACATTCAGTACTTC. Translated, it gives CASSTPWLPTNIQYF. The chain carries TRBV21-1 and TRBJ2-4; the table's D gene call, TRBD2, was not cross checked with the DNA. TRBV21-1 is a known pseudogene. This CDR3 has 15 residues.